A single sample gave rise to the 5 T cell receptor beta chains below, sequenced in a study of blood T cells in healthy people across ages. PCR was performed a second time for about 7 to 11 cycles using a sample-barcoded 5' primer and a J-beta primer mix. One entry per CDR3 protein results from TCRdb running MiXCR on the 5' RACE reads. This sample has 1.8 million or so distinct CDR3 sequences, with about two fifths found just once. The sample taken for sequencing was blood. These receptors were taken from a human donor in good health.

The V and J genes are TRBV6-6 and TRBJ2-3; TRBD2 aligns across 7 bases. Germline CDR1 and CDR2: MNHNY and SVGAGI (reference sequence). The CDR3 is 17 residues long. The J segment lost 3 bases and the V segment lost 2 bases, leaving 11 bases of the junction unmatched. CDR3 protein: CASSYPNGAGDTDTQYF. Written as DNA, the CDR3 is TGTGCCAGCAGTTACCCGAACGGGGCGGGGGATACAGATACGCAGTATTTT.

This clonotype was seen a few times. J is TRBJ1-4 and V is TRBV12-3 or TRBV12-4, with a tentative D call TRBD1 (6 bases). The CDR3 loop spans 17 amino acids. Trimming removed 10 bases at V and 0 bases at J, with 21 bases between. The CDR3 sequence is CATVGGPRRTTNEKLFF. CDR3 DNA sequence: TGTGCCACCGTGGGGGGCCCCAGGAGGACAACTAATGAAAAACTGTTTTTT.

The rearrangement joins TRBV6-2 or TRBV6-3 to TRBJ1-2; TRBD1 agrees at 7 bases. This CDR3 has 14 residues. Germline V gene data show CDR1 as MNHEY and CDR2 as SVGEGT. Germline trimming cut 6 bases from V and 10 bases from J; bases unmatched to any gene: 14. The CDR3 nucleotides are TGTGCCAGCAGGCCGACAGGGTTCCGAGGCCACTACACCTTC. Translated: CASRPTGFRGHYTF.

V usage is TRBV12-3 or TRBV12-4 and J usage is TRBJ2-7, with 7 bases matching TRBD1. The V segment lost 4 bases and the J segment 0 bases; nucleotides outside the gene matches: 6. This CDR3 is 15 amino acids long. CDR3 DNA sequence: TGTGCCAGCAGTTACGACAGGGCCAGCTCCTACGAGCAGTACTTC. It is translated as CASSYDRASSYEQYF.

The J gene is TRBJ2-1, the V gene TRBV6-5; 11 nucleotides match TRBD2. The CDR3 runs to 13 residues. J lost 7 bases, V lost 8 bases, and 4 bases had no gene match. Germline CDR1 is MNHEY and CDR2 is SVGAGI. The DNA for the CDR3 is TGTGCCAGCCTAGCGGGGGGCGGGAATGAGCAGTTCTTC. Translating it yields CASLAGGGNEQFF.